The 4 T cell receptor beta chains presented below share a single source sample, sequenced in a study of T cells in Graves' hyperthyroidism and ophthalmopathy (dated by TCRdb to about 2019). Libraries came from multiplex PCR. Sequencing relied on an Illumina HiSeq 2000. The TCR beta CDR3 regions were amplified from RNA transcripts. A first-round RT-PCR of the TCR CDR3 used the HTBI primer set with the Qiagen OneStep RT-PCR kit. The public reads were reprocessed in TCRdb via fastp at Q25 and MiXCR, keeping in-frame beta chains. All rows with the same CDR3 protein become a single entry with the most common DNA and genes. Counted in this sample were some 690,000 distinct CDR3 sequences; around 15% of them appeared once. The ten largest clonotypes hold roughly 16% of the sample. The sequencing sample was made of blood. Source of these receptors: a man aged 50 to 60 with Graves' hyperthyroidism.

This clonotype was seen a few times. The J gene is TRBJ2-1, the V gene TRBV12-3 or TRBV12-4; a possible D gene is TRBD2 (6 bases). The CDR3 is made up of 15 amino acids. V was shortened by 1 base and J by 4 bases, with 11 bases between the two germline ends. The CDR3 DNA reads as TGTGCCAGCAGTTTAGTCGCGGGGCAATACAATGAGCAGTTCTTC. This translates into CASSLVAGQYNEQFF.

This clonotype was counted at least ten times. The CDR3 loop reads CATCLPGQFYEQYF. CDR3 sequence (DNA): TGTGCCACCTGCCTCCCGGGACAGTTCTACGAGCAGTACTTC. The chain combines TRBV2 with TRBJ2-7; 7 nucleotides align to TRBD1. The CDR3 runs to 14 residues. V lost 10 bases and J lost 3; bases outside the gene matches: 12. Germline-derived CDR1 and CDR2 are SNHLY and FYNNEI.

This clonotype was seen a few times. The rearrangement uses TRBV6-1 and TRBJ1-1; D may be TRBD1 (6 bases). There are 16 residues in the CDR3. V was trimmed by 4 bases and J by 1 base, leaving 16 bases between them. CDR1 is MNHNS, CDR2 SASEGT, per germline. The CDR3 DNA follows: TGTGCCAGCAGTGCACGGGGGGCTTATCCGAACACTGAAGCTTTCTTT. Amino acid sequence: CASSARGAYPNTEAFF.

This clonotype showed up many times. The V call is TRBV11-2, the J call TRBJ2-5; 9 bases match TRBD1. The CDR3 consists of 16 residues. V lost 4 bases, J lost 5 bases, and 11 bases stayed unmatched. CDR1 SGHAT and CDR2 FQNNGV come from the germline V gene. This chain's CDR3 is CASSSGRDRVTETQYF. CDR3 in DNA: TGTGCCAGCAGCTCCGGAAGGGACAGGGTGACGGAGACCCAGTACTTC.